These T cell receptor beta chains were read from a single sample in a study of shared clonotypes between healthy human individuals. TCRdb keeps only in-frame clones here, not all; method: immunoSEQ multiplex PCR. The repertoire has around 2.1 million clones, about 93% of them found once; the top ten carry 1.5% to 2%. The sequenced material came from naive CD8+ T cells from PBMCs. Receptor source: a man between 18 and 29 years old in good health. Some clones in this sample may be carry-over from other donors' samples. CDR3s include the opening cysteine and the closing phenylalanine or tryptophan. The order of the fields is J gene, D gene, V gene, clone size, CDR3 DNA, CDR3 protein. A D gene is named only where the DNA matches it firmly. Clone size, where shown, is once, few, many, or a class for clones that have expanded.

J: TRBJ2-7; D: TRBD1; V: TRBV11-2; size: NA; DNA: TGTGCCAGCAGCCTCGGGACAGGGGAAACCTACGAGCAGTACTTC; CDR3: CASSLGTGETYEQYF
J: TRBJ1-1; D: TRBD1; V: TRBV11-2; size: NA; DNA: TGTGCCAGCAGCGGACGGACAGGTGAAGCTTTCTTT; CDR3: CASSGRTGEAFF
J: TRBJ1-4; D: NA; V: TRBV13; size: NA; DNA: TGTGCCAGCAGCTATTCCCAGGAGAATGAAAAACTGTTTTTT; CDR3: CASSYSQENEKLFF
J: TRBJ2-7; D: NA; V: TRBV7-3; size: NA; DNA: TGTGCCAGCAGCAACGCGCAGGGCCCCTCCTACGAGCAGTACTTC; CDR3: CASSNAQGPSYEQYF
J: TRBJ2-5; D: NA; V: TRBV7-3; size: NA; DNA: TGTGCCAGCAGCTTAAGCGGGGCAGGGGTAGGAGAGACCCAGTACTTC; CDR3: CASSLSGAGVGETQYF
J: TRBJ2-2; D: NA; V: TRBV9; size: NA; DNA: TGTGCCAGCAGCGTAGGGTTCGCTCTGGGGGAGCTGTTTTTT; CDR3: CASSVGFALGELFF
J: TRBJ1-1; D: TRBD1; V: TRBV5-5; size: NA; DNA: TGTGCCAGCAGCTTGAGACAGGGGTTTTTGGTGGAAAACACTGAAGCTTTCTTT; CDR3: CASSLRQGFLVENTEAFF
J: TRBJ2-1; D: TRBD2; V: TRBV4-3; size: NA; DNA: TGCGCCAGCAGCCAATCTAGCGGGGTAGGGAATGAGCAGTTCTTC; CDR3: CASSQSSGVGNEQFF
J: TRBJ2-7; D: NA; V: TRBV28; size: once; DNA: TGTGCCAGCAGTTTCCCTAAAGGGGAGGGGGCAAGGTACGAGCAGTACTTC; CDR3: CASSFPKGEGARYEQYF
J: TRBJ1-1; D: NA; V: TRBV4-3; size: NA; DNA: TGCGCCAGCAGCCAAGATACGGGACTGGGGAGCACTGAAGCTTTCTTT; CDR3: CASSQDTGLGSTEAFF
J: TRBJ1-3; D: NA; V: TRBV13; size: once; DNA: TGTGCCAGCAGCTCCAGGGGACACCAAACCATATATTTT; CDR3: CASSSRGHQTIYF
J: TRBJ2-7; D: NA; V: TRBV2; size: NA; DNA: TGTGCCAGCACCGGCCCGGGAGAGGAATTGTACGAGCAGTACTTC; CDR3: CASTGPGEELYEQYF
J: TRBJ1-2; D: NA; V: TRBV6-5; size: once; DNA: TGTGCCAGCAGATCTAACGACTATGGCTACACCTTC; CDR3: CASRSNDYGYTF
J: TRBJ2-7; D: NA; V: TRBV4-1; size: NA; DNA: TGCGCCAGCAGCCTAGGGGTTCGGAGCGGCGAGCAGTACTTC; CDR3: CASSLGVRSGEQYF
J: TRBJ2-1; D: NA; V: TRBV12-5; size: NA; DNA: TGTGCTAGTGGTCGCGGGGGCGATGAGCAGTTCTTC; CDR3: CASGRGGDEQFF
J: TRBJ1-1; D: NA; V: TRBV21-1; size: once; DNA: TGTGCCAGCAGCAAAGCGCGTAAGGGAGAGGGCACGATGAACACTGAAGCTTTCTTT; CDR3: CASSKARKGEGTMNTEAFF
J: TRBJ1-4; D: NA; V: TRBV28; size: NA; DNA: TGTGCCAGCAAGTGGGGTGGCAATGAAAAACTGTTTTTT; CDR3: CASKWGGNEKLFF
J: TRBJ1-5; D: NA; V: TRBV11-2; size: NA; DNA: TGTGCCAGCAGCTTAGGACAGCTAAAGAATCAGCCCCAGCATTTT; CDR3: CASSLGQLKNQPQHF
J: TRBJ1-1; D: NA; V: TRBV7-9; size: NA; DNA: TGTGCCAGCAGCTTAGGAGGGCCAGTGGGCACTGAAGCTTTCTTT; CDR3: CASSLGGPVGTEAFF
J: TRBJ2-1; D: TRBD2; V: TRBV29-1; size: NA; DNA: TGCAGCGTTGGGGGCGTGGCGGGAGTAGTTTACAATGAGCAGTTCTTC; CDR3: CSVGGVAGVVYNEQFF
J: TRBJ2-7; D: TRBD2; V: TRBV5-4; size: NA; DNA: TGTGCCAGCAGCCTCGTGGGAGGGGTAAGCTCCTACGAGCAGTACTTC; CDR3: CASSLVGGVSSYEQYF
J: TRBJ2-1; D: TRBD2; V: TRBV19; size: NA; DNA: TGTGCCAGTAGTTCCTCCCTAGCGGGAGGAGACCCCCTCTCCTACAATGAGCAGTTCTTC; CDR3: CASSSSLAGGDPLSYNEQFF
J: TRBJ2-7; D: NA; V: TRBV7-9; size: NA; DNA: TGTGCCAGCAGCCCACGAGTAGGGGGTCGGGAGCAGTACTTC; CDR3: CASSPRVGGREQYF
J: TRBJ2-7; D: NA; V: TRBV7-7; size: NA; DNA: TGTGCCAGCAGCAGTGGGTGGGGAACCTACGAGCAGTACTTC; CDR3: CASSSGWGTYEQYF
J: TRBJ1-1; D: NA; V: TRBV6-6; size: NA; DNA: TGTGCCAGCAGTACTTTGAACTCGAACACTGAAGCTTTCTTT; CDR3: CASSTLNSNTEAFF
J: TRBJ2-1; D: TRBD2; V: TRBV9; size: NA; DNA: TGTGCCAGCAGCGACACCGGGACTAGCGGGAGGGCGTCCTACAATGAGCAGTTCTTC; CDR3: CASSDTGTSGRASYNEQFF
J: TRBJ2-1; D: NA; V: TRBV6-1; size: NA; DNA: TGTGCCAGCAGTGCTTCAAACGACAATGAGCAGTTCTTC; CDR3: CASSASNDNEQFF
J: TRBJ1-3; D: NA; V: TRBV5-1; size: NA; DNA: TGCGCCAGCAGCTTGGAGGGGCGCGGAAACACCATATATTTT; CDR3: CASSLEGRGNTIYF
J: TRBJ1-4; D: TRBD1; V: TRBV5-1; size: once; DNA: TGCGCCAGCAGCCAGACAGGGGGAAGTGAAAAACTGTTTTTT; CDR3: CASSQTGGSEKLFF
J: TRBJ2-1; D: NA; V: TRBV29-1; size: NA; DNA: TGCAGCGTTGACGGGGGACCGCCCCTCATCAATGAGCAGTTCTTC; CDR3: CSVDGGPPLINEQFF
J: TRBJ1-2; D: TRBD1; V: TRBV6-5; size: NA; DNA: TGTGCCAGCAGTTCAATGGGACAGTCAAACTATGGCTACACCTTC; CDR3: CASSSMGQSNYGYTF
J: TRBJ2-3; D: TRBD1; V: TRBV6-1; size: NA; DNA: TGTGCCAGCAGTGACTGGACAGGGGGTACAGATACGCAGTATTTT; CDR3: CASSDWTGGTDTQYF
J: TRBJ2-3; D: NA; V: TRBV12-5; size: NA; DNA: TGTGCTAGTGGCCATGGGGACTTAAACCCGCACCCTGAGTATTTT; CDR3: CASGHGDLNPHPEYF
J: TRBJ1-4; D: NA; V: TRBV6-6; size: NA; DNA: TGTGCCAGCAACCTCATCGCGACTAATGAAAAACTGTTTTTT; CDR3: CASNLIATNEKLFF
J: TRBJ2-1; D: NA; V: TRBV25-1; size: NA; DNA: TGTGCCAGCGGTTTTCTCCGGGGGCGGGAGAGTGAGCAGTTCTTC; CDR3: CASGFLRGRESEQFF
J: TRBJ2-1; D: NA; V: TRBV7-9; size: NA; DNA: TGTGCCAGCAGCTTCCCAGATGAGCAGTTCTTC; CDR3: CASSFPDEQFF
J: TRBJ1-2; D: NA; V: TRBV19; size: NA; DNA: TGTGCCAGTAACCGGGGCCGAGAGTACTATGGCTACACCTTC; CDR3: CASNRGREYYGYTF
J: TRBJ2-3; D: TRBD2; V: TRBV10-2; size: NA; DNA: TGCGCCAGCACGGTGGAGCGGGGTACGCAGTATTTT; CDR3: CASTVERGTQYF
J: TRBJ2-7; D: NA; V: TRBV2; size: few; DNA: TGTGCCAGCAGCCCCACCTACGAGCAGTACTTC; CDR3: CASSPTYEQYF
J: TRBJ2-7; D: TRBD1; V: TRBV4-1; size: NA; DNA: TGCGCCAGCAGCCAAGTGGAGGACAGGTCATACGAGCAGTACTTC; CDR3: CASSQVEDRSYEQYF
J: TRBJ2-7; D: TRBD1; V: TRBV9; size: NA; DNA: TGTGCCAGCAGCGCCGGGACAGGGGTGTTGGCTGACTACGAGCAGTACTTC; CDR3: CASSAGTGVLADYEQYF
J: TRBJ2-1; D: TRBD1; V: TRBV5-4; size: NA; DNA: TGTGCCAGCAGAAATGACAGGGGTCTCAATGAGCAGTTCTTC; CDR3: CASRNDRGLNEQFF
J: TRBJ2-1; D: NA; V: TRBV7-2; size: NA; DNA: TGTGCCAGCAGCTTAGGGGGGTTCTTACCCTACAATGAGCAGTTCTTC; CDR3: CASSLGGFLPYNEQFF